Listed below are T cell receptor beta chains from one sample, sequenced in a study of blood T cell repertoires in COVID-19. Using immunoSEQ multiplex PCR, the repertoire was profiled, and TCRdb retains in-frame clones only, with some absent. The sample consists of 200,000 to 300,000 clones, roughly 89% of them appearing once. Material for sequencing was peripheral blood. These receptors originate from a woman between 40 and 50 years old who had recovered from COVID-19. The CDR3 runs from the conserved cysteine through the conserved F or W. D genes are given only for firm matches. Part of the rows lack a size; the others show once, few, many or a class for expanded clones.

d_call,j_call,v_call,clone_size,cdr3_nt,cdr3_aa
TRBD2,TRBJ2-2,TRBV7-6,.,TGTGCCAGCAGCACGGGACTACTTCGGACCGGGGAGCTGTTTTTT,CASSTGLLRTGELFF
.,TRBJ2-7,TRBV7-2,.,TGTGCCAGCAGCAAACTGGACACCTACGAGCAGTACTTC,CASSKLDTYEQYF
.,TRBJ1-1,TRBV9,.,TGTGCCAGCAGCGCCGGGGGGAACACTGAAGCTTTCTTT,CASSAGGNTEAFF
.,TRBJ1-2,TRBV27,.,TGTGCCAGCAGTAACCCTGGGACATCTGGCTACACCTTC,CASSNPGTSGYTF
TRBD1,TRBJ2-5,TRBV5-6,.,TGTGCCAGCAGCTTGTCCCTCCAGGGGGCACGGGAGACCCAGTACTTC,CASSLSLQGARETQYF
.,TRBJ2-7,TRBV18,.,TGTGCCAGCTCACCAAACAGGGCCTCCTACGAGCAGTACTTC,CASSPNRASYEQYF
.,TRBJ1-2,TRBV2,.,TGTGCCAGCAGTGAAATCGGTGGCTACACCTTC,CASSEIGGYTF
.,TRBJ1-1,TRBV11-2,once,TGTGCCAGCAGCTTAGCCGGCGGCGCGAACACTGAAGCTTTCTTT,CASSLAGGANTEAFF
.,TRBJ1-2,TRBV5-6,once,TGTGCCAGCACCTTACCGGGCCGTGGGGGCGGCTACACCTTC,CASTLPGRGGGYTF
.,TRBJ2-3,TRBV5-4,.,TGTGCCAGCAGCTTGCGGGGGACAGATACGCAGTATTTT,CASSLRGTDTQYF
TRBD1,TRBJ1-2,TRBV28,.,TGTGCCAGCAGTCTCCCGGGACAGGGGGGATCTGGCTACACCTTC,CASSLPGQGGSGYTF
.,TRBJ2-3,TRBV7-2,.,TGTGCCAGCAGCCCAAACCAGGGTCGTACCACAGATACGCAGTATTTT,CASSPNQGRTTDTQYF
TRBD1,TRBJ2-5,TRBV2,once,TGTGCCAGCAGTGTACCGACAGGGCTAGAGACCCAGTACTTC,CASSVPTGLETQYF
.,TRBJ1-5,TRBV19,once,TGTGCCAGTAGTCCCTCTGCCAGGATCGGTCAGCCCCAGCATTTT,CASSPSARIGQPQHF
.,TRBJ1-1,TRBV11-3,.,TGTGCCAGCAGCTTGTTTAAGGGGGTGAACACTGAAGCTTTCTTT,CASSLFKGVNTEAFF
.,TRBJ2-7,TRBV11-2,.,TGTGCCGGCCAACCTTTAAGGGGCGCCTACGAGCAGTACTTC,CAGQPLRGAYEQYF
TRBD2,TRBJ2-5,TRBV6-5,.,TGTGCCAGCACTATACTGGGGGGGGAGACCCAGTACTTC,CASTILGGETQYF
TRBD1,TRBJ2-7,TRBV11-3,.,TGTGCCAGCGGCATGTGGGACAGGCCTTACGAGCAGTACTTC,CASGMWDRPYEQYF
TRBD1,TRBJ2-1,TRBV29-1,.,TGCAGCGTTGAAAGGGGGCCCCTAAACAATGAGCAGTTCTTC,CSVERGPLNNEQFF
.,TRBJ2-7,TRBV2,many,TGTGCCAGCAGTCGCGGGGATCCTCCGGGTGAGCAGTACTTC,CASSRGDPPGEQYF
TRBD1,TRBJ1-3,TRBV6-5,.,TGTGCCAGCAGCAAGGACAGGGCTGGAAACACCATATATTTT,CASSKDRAGNTIYF
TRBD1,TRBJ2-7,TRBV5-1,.,TGCGCCAGCAGCTTGAGTTCTGGGACAGCCCTTGGGGAGCAGTACTTC,CASSLSSGTALGEQYF
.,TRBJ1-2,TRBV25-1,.,TGTGCCAGCAGTGAAGGACAGTCCTATGGCTACACCTTC,CASSEGQSYGYTF
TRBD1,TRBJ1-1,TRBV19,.,TGTGCCAGTAGGGAGGGACAGCTCTATCAGAACACTGAAGCTTTCTTT,CASREGQLYQNTEAFF
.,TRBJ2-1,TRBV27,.,TGTGCCAGCAGTTTAACTATTTCTCTCCCATTCCAGTTCTTC,CASSLTISLPFQFF
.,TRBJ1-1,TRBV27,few,TGTGCCAGCAGTTTTTTCTACGGGAACACTGAAGCTTTCTTT,CASSFFYGNTEAFF